This passage covers 6 T cell receptor beta chains from one sample sequenced in a study of ipilimumab plus nivolumab after autologous stem cell transplantation. The table came from immunoSEQ multiplex PCR; TCRdb's copy has only in-frame clones and leaves some out. The sample records approximately 16,000 clones, under 85% being singletons. Sample: PBMCs, taken in a trial of ipilimumab plus nivolumab as post-transplant consolidation. These receptors were collected from a male donor with primary mediastinal lymphoma.

The genes are TRBV7-6 and TRBJ1-1; 11 nucleotides align to TRBD1. CDR1 is SGHVS, CDR2 FNYEAQ, per germline. This CDR3 comprises 14 residues. With V trimmed by 5 bases and J by 11 bases, 10 bases remained unmatched. CDR3 bases: TGTGCCAGCAGCCTGCTGGGACAGGGGGACGGGGCTTTCTTT. Its translation is CASSLLGQGDGAFF.

The chain combines TRBV2 with TRBJ2-5; D may be TRBD1 (5 bases). From germline, CDR1 is SNHLY and CDR2 FYNNEI. This CDR3 has 14 amino acids. V was clipped by 7 bases and J by 1 base, with 13 bases between them. CDR3: CASTRFDSQETQYF. The CDR3 nucleotides are TGTGCCAGCACTCGATTCGACAGCCAAGAGACCCAGTACTTC.

To note about this clone: The sample has other DNA sequences that encode this CDR3 too. The chain links TRBV27 to TRBJ2-7; TRBD1 agrees at 7 bases. J was trimmed by 3 bases and V by 2 bases; bases with no gene match: 7. Looked up from germline, CDR1 is MNHEY and CDR2 is SMNVEV (reference sequence). This CDR3 is built from 15 residues. The CDR3 is CASSLKRDSLYEQYF. CDR3 nucleotide sequence: TGTGCCAGCAGTTTAAAGAGGGACAGCCTCTACGAGCAGTACTTC.

This clone was counted between two and nine times. The chain employs TRBV28 and TRBJ2-5, with TRBD1 identical over 7 bases. Per the germline V gene, CDR1 is MDHEN and CDR2 is SYDVKM. The CDR3 runs to 14 residues. V lost 5 bases, J lost 10 bases, and 13 bases stayed unmatched. This chain's CDR3 is CASSGYRDSPYQYF. The CDR3 bases are TGTGCCAGCAGTGGATACCGGGACAGTCCGTACCAGTACTTC.

This clone is large (0.1 to 1%). The genes are TRBV7-9 and TRBJ2-5; D is possibly TRBD2 (5 bases). Germline V gene data show CDR1 as SEHNR and CDR2 as FQNEAQ (reference sequence). V was pared by 4 bases and J by 1 base, with 13 bases between. The CDR3 spans 15 residues. The DNA of the CDR3 is TGTGCCAGCAGCTCCGAGAGGGTGGCCCAAGAGACCCAGTACTTC. Protein: CASSSERVAQETQYF.

This clone has more than one count but fewer than ten. The rearrangement links TRBV5-4 to TRBJ1-6; D ambiguous. Trimming cost V 6 bases and J 3 bases, with 13 bases left between them. The CDR3 has 15 residues. CDR1 and CDR2 from the germline V gene are SGHNT and YYREEE (reference sequence). CDR3 loop: CASTRGDDYNSPLHF. CDR3 sequence (DNA): TGTGCCAGCACCCGCGGTGATGACTATAATTCACCCCTCCACTTT.